Each of the 2 T cell receptor beta chains below was sequenced from the same sample in a study of blood T cell repertoires in COVID-19. TCRdb keeps only in-frame clones here, not all; method: immunoSEQ multiplex PCR. There are fewer than 500,000 clones in the sample; approximately 87% occur only once, and about 1.5% lies in the top ten. Sequencing used PBMCs or T cells enriched from blood (not recorded which). Every receptor here comes from a man aged 30 to 39 who had recovered from COVID-19.

The chain uses TRBV2 and TRBJ2-5; D remains ambiguous. The CDR3 is made up of 13 amino acids. The germline V and J ends were trimmed by 8 bases and 1 base, with 11 bases remaining between them. CDR1 and CDR2 from the germline V gene are SNHLY and FYNNEI. DNA for the CDR3: TGTGCCAGCGTTTCTCCTTCCCAAGAGACCCAGTACTTC. Translated, it gives CASVSPSQETQYF.

V gene TRBV5-6 combines with J gene TRBJ2-5, with 9 bases fitting TRBD1. V lost 3 bases and J lost 4; bases outside the gene matches: 7. The CDR3 is made up of 15 amino acids. Germline V CDR1 and CDR2: SGHDT, YYEEEE. The CDR3 here is CASSSQGAFLETQYF. The CDR3 DNA sequence: TGTGCCAGCAGCTCACAGGGGGCCTTTCTAGAGACCCAGTACTTC. The full variable domain, with the rest looked up from reference TRBV5-6 and TRBJ2-5, is DAGVTQSPTHLIKTRGQQVTLRCSPKSGHDTVSWYQQALGQGPQFIFQYYEEEERQRGNFPDRFSGHQFPNYSSELNVNALLLGDSALYLCASSSQGAFLETQYFGPGTRLLVL.